The 3 T cell receptor beta chains listed next were all sequenced from one sample in a study of T-cell reconstitution after alpha-beta-depleted transplantation in children. Preparation of the TCRbeta library was carried out with unique molecular identifiers. TCRdb re-called the PCR reads through MiXCR, storing one row per CDR3 protein. The table shows 640,000 or so distinct CDR3 sequences, with 16% occurring only once. Specimen: PBMCs from the stem cell graft donor, collected from the stem cell graft. These receptors came from a human donor who donated a stem cell graft to a child with acute myeloid leukemia.

This clonotype occurred a few times. The gene calls are TRBV7-2 and TRBJ1-5; the D gene is possibly TRBD1 (5 bases). The germline CDR1 and CDR2 sequences are SGHTA and FQGNSA. The CDR3 consists of 16 residues. Trimming took off 2 bases at V and 2 bases at J, with 13 bases between the two ends. The CDR3 nucleotides are TGTGCCAGCAGCTTATTAGGGGAAGGGGGCAATCAGCCCCAGCATTTT. This translates into CASSLLGEGGNQPQHF.

V is TRBV6-5 and J is TRBJ1-4; no reliable D call. The CDR3 runs 14 residues. CDR1 MNHEY and CDR2 SVGAGI come from the germline V gene. The V end was cut by 1 base, the J end by 7 bases, with 10 bases between. For the CDR3, the DNA is TGTGCCAGCAGTTACTATGAAAGTAGTGAAAAACTGTTTTTT. It codes for CASSYYESSEKLFF.

This clonotype has just a few counts. The chain joins TRBV6-1 to TRBJ1-1; TRBD1 matches 7 bases. Germline V gives CDR1 MNHNS, CDR2 SASEGT. The CDR3 contains 14 residues. V lost 8 bases, J lost 0 bases, and 6 bases stayed unmatched. The CDR3 DNA reads TGTGCCAGCGGGCTAGACAGGGTGAACACTGAAGCTTTCTTT. Protein sequence: CASGLDRVNTEAFF.